The clone carrying this T cell receptor (beta chain) was seen a few times. Its antigen is undetermined. The sample comes from a study of T cell responses to AZD1222 COVID-19 vaccine. General study findings and limits: Spike-specific TCRs gained breadth and depth after people received two AZD1222 doses. In a largely white British group with more females than males, clonal diversity was possibly underestimated. Baseline antibody screening turned up just a handful of seropositive AZD1222 recipients.

The J segment lost 6 bases and the V segment lost 5 bases, leaving 8 bases of the junction unmatched. The CDR3 spans 15 residues. CDR1 and CDR2 from the germline V gene are KGHSH and LQKENI. Clones were read by immunoSEQ multiplex PCR, and TCRdb kept only the in-frame ones, dropping some. Here the sample spans 160,000 or so clones, around 87% being singletons. The origin of this receptor is an adult who received the AZD1222 COVID-19 vaccine. This specimen was peripheral blood, taken 28 days after the second AZD1222 dose. The V gene is TRBV18, the J gene TRBJ1-4; TRBD1 aligns across 8 bases. The CDR3 protein is CASSSQTGAYEKLFF. The CDR3 coding sequence is TGTGCCAGCTCATCTCAGACAGGGGCGTATGAAAAACTGTTTTTT.